Shown below are 20 T cell receptor beta chains from a single sample sequenced in a study of shared clonotypes between healthy human individuals. In the naive CD8 group, cells lacked CD45RO and were positively selected for CCR7, so terminally differentiated effector memory CD45RA+ cells were left out. TCRdb keeps only in-frame clones here, not all; method: immunoSEQ multiplex PCR. The repertoire holds around 2,000,000 clones, with approximately 94% as singletons. Sequencing was carried out using naive CD8+ T cells from PBMCs. The receptors were gathered from a man aged 18 to 29 in good health. Some clones in this sample may be carry-over from other donors' samples.

This chain connects TRBV10-3 to TRBJ2-7, with 8 nucleotides matching TRBD1. The junction had 18 bases not matched to a gene; V was cut back by 6 bases and J by 2 bases. CDR3 length: 18 amino acids. Per the germline V gene, CDR1 is ENHRY and CDR2 is SYGVKD. CDR3 sequence: CAISFPPGMTGDPYEQYF. The CDR3 DNA reads TGTGCCATCAGCTTTCCCCCGGGAATGACAGGGGATCCCTACGAGCAGTACTTC.

The chain uses TRBV5-1 and TRBJ2-7, with D perhaps TRBD1 (5 bases). This CDR3 region has 15 residues. Trimming cost V 1 base and J 5 bases, with 16 bases left between them. Germline values: CDR1 SGHRS, CDR2 YFSETQ. In nucleotides, the CDR3 is TGCGCCAGCAGCTTGCGCCAGGGCCTGCTGAACGAGCAGTACTTC. It translates to CASSLRQGLLNEQYF.

This rearrangement joins TRBV27 to TRBJ1-1; D is unclear. The CDR3 is 13 amino acids. The V gene lost 0 bases and the J gene lost 4 bases, with 6 bases spanning the gap. Germline V gene sequence: CDR1 MNHEY, CDR2 SMNVEV (reference sequence). CDR3 in DNA: TGTGCCAGCAGTTTATCGCAGAGCACTGAAGCTTTCTTT. Translating gives CASSLSQSTEAFF.

This chain links TRBV11-2 with TRBJ1-2; no clear D gene. From germline, CDR1 is SGHAT and CDR2 FQNNGV. The V gene lost 4 bases and the J gene lost 3 bases, with 15 bases spanning the gap. This CDR3 has 15 residues. The CDR3 loop reads CASSSTGSRYYGYTF. The CDR3 DNA follows: TGTGCCAGCAGCTCCACGGGTAGTCGGTACTATGGCTACACCTTC.

J is TRBJ2-2 and V is TRBV4-1; D possibly corresponds to TRBD2 (6 bases). Germline assignment: CDR1 MGHRA and CDR2 YSYEKL. There are 15 residues in the CDR3. V was clipped by 4 bases and J by 3 bases, with 12 bases between them. In nucleotides, the CDR3 is TGCGCCAGCAGCCCAAGCGGGCTAGACACCGGGGAGCTGTTTTTT. It yields the protein CASSPSGLDTGELFF.

The chain combines TRBV29-1 with TRBJ2-1; 11 nucleotides line up with TRBD2. Germline trimming cut 4 bases from V and 4 bases from J; bases unmatched to any gene: 9. Germline V CDR1 and CDR2: SQVTM, ANQGSEA. The CDR3 is 16 amino acids. CDR3 sequence reads: CSVGGTSGFFYNEQFF. CDR3 in DNA: TGCAGCGTTGGGGGGACTAGCGGATTTTTTTACAATGAGCAGTTCTTC.

This rearrangement joins TRBV6-1 to TRBJ2-7; possibly TRBD2 for D (5 bases). Germline-derived CDR1 and CDR2 are MNHNS and SASEGT. This CDR3 region has 13 residues. V gave up 4 bases and J gave up 3 bases, with 10 bases separating them. This CDR3 reads CASSARGRYEQYF. CDR3 in DNA: TGTGCCAGCAGTGCCCGCGGGCGCTACGAGCAGTACTTC.

This chain uses TRBV18 with TRBJ2-3; 11 positions agree with TRBD2. The CDR3 is 17 residues long. The V gene's germline CDR1 is KGHSH and CDR2 LQKENI. The junction had 16 bases not matched to a gene; V was cut back by 6 bases and J by 8 bases. The CDR3, as DNA: TGTGCCAGCTCGGCCCCTATGGTAGCGGGAGGGCCTGGTACGCAGTATTTT. Encoded protein: CASSAPMVAGGPGTQYF. Combining the CDR3 with reference TRBV18 and TRBJ2-3 gives the whole variable domain NAGVMQNPRHLVRRRGQEARLRCSPMKGHSHVYWYRQLPEEGLKFMVYLQKENIIDESGMPKERFSAEFPKEGPSILRIQQVVRGDSAAYFCASSAPMVAGGPGTQYFGPGTRLTVL.

This sequence joins TRBV13 and TRBJ2-3; D perhaps matches TRBD2 (7 bases). Trimming pared 5 bases from V and 1 base from J, leaving 13 bases between. There are 15 residues in the CDR3. In germline, CDR1 is PRHDT, CDR2 FYEKMQ (reference sequence). Written as DNA, the CDR3 is TGTGCCAGCAGCCAAAAGGGGGGGGGCACAGATACGCAGTATTTT. Amino acids: CASSQKGGGTDTQYF.

The genes are TRBV18 and TRBJ2-2; TRBD2 agrees at 8 bases. Looked up from germline, CDR1 is KGHSH and CDR2 is LQKENI. Trimming removed 3 bases from V and 5 bases from J; junction bases left unmatched: 5. This CDR3 region has 15 residues. The CDR3 region is CASSPTGGRTGELFF. CDR3 DNA sequence: TGTGCCAGCTCACCCACTGGCGGGAGGACCGGGGAGCTGTTTTTT.

The chain recombines TRBV27 with TRBJ2-7; TRBD1 aligns across 9 bases. This CDR3 has 13 residues. With V trimmed by 8 bases and J by 3 bases, 5 bases remained unmatched. Germline values: CDR1 MNHEY, CDR2 SMNVEV (reference sequence). The CDR3 spells CASGTGGDYEQYF. The DNA of the CDR3 is TGTGCCAGCGGAACAGGGGGCGACTACGAGCAGTACTTC.

The chain joins TRBV7-2 to TRBJ1-4; D uncertain. The V gene's germline CDR1 is SGHTA and CDR2 FQGNSA. The CDR3 has 18 residues. V lost 2 bases and J 0 bases, leaving 16 bases between the germline ends. CDR3 coding DNA: TGTGCCAGCAGCTTAATTGGGAGGCCGGCCGCAACTAATGAAAAACTGTTTTTT. Protein: CASSLIGRPAATNEKLFF.

The CDR3 DNA is TGTGCCAGCAGCTCAACAGGGGAGGGCTATGGCTACACCTTC. This gives the protein CASSSTGEGYGYTF. This chain connects TRBV13 to TRBJ1-2; TRBD1 agrees at 7 bases. J lost 4 bases, V lost 4 bases, and 6 bases had no gene match. This CDR3 is 14 amino acids long. Looked up from germline, CDR1 is PRHDT and CDR2 is FYEKMQ (reference sequence).

This clone came up a few times. The chain joins TRBV27 to TRBJ1-4; 8 nucleotides match TRBD1. CDR1 and CDR2 from the germline V gene are MNHEY and SMNVEV (reference sequence). The CDR3 has 13 residues. With V trimmed by 8 bases and J by 6 bases, 5 bases remained unmatched. In DNA, the CDR3 is TGTGCCAGCTGTGACAGGGGCCATGAAAAACTGTTTTTT. This encodes CASCDRGHEKLFF.

The chain carries TRBV7-9 and TRBJ1-2, with a weak D call TRBD1 (5 bases). The CDR3 has 13 amino acids. V lost 10 bases and J 7 bases, leaving 19 bases between the germline ends. The germline V gene has CDR1 SEHNR and CDR2 FQNEAQ (reference sequence). The CDR3 DNA is TGTGCCACCTGGGGGTGGATTAATGGTGGCTACACCTTC. Translation: CATWGWINGGYTF.

The genes are TRBV29-1 and TRBJ2-1, with unresolved D. V lost 4 bases, J lost 4 bases, and 5 bases lay in between. Looked up from germline, CDR1 is SQVTM and CDR2 is ANQGSEA. The CDR3 spans 11 residues. The CDR3 sequence: CSVVRYNEQFF. The DNA of the CDR3 is TGCAGCGTTGTGCGGTACAATGAGCAGTTCTTC.

Comments on this clone: A much larger clone lies one base from this, so it may be a read error. Other DNA sequences in the same sample also yield this CDR3. The chain combines TRBV11-2 with TRBJ2-7; D remains unclear. V lost 1 base and J 5 bases, leaving 3 bases between the germline ends. From germline, CDR1 is SGHAT and CDR2 FQNNGV. The length of the CDR3 is 11 residues. In DNA, the CDR3 is TGTGCCAGCAGCTTAGCCCACGAGCAGTACTTC. Protein: CASSLAHEQYF.

This clone turned up a few times. This chain uses TRBV15 with TRBJ1-1; D is ambiguous. The CDR3 is 13 residues long. V was pared by 0 bases and J by 8 bases, with 10 bases between. In germline, CDR1 is LNHNV, CDR2 YYDKDF (reference sequence). The CDR3 sequence: CATSRDQEEEAFF. The CDR3, as DNA: TGTGCCACCAGCAGAGATCAGGAAGAGGAAGCTTTCTTT. Using reference TRBV15 and TRBJ1-1 for the parts outside the CDR3, the full variable domain is DAMVIQNPRYQVTQFGKPVTLSCSQTLNHNVMYWYQQKSSQAPKLLFHYYDKDFNNEADTPDNFQSRRPNTSFCFLDIRSPGLGDTAMYLCATSRDQEEEAFFGQGTRLTVV.

This clone was counted once. The junction departs from the called germline gene at one end, perhaps through a read error. The rearrangement uses TRBV28 and TRBJ2-7; no clear D gene. CDR1 and CDR2 from the germline V gene are MDHEN and SYDVKM. CDR3 size: 11 residues. This chain's CDR3 is CATVNSDEQYF. CDR3 sequence (DNA): TGTGCCACCGTTAACTCCGACGAGCAGTACTTC. The whole variable domain, filled in from reference TRBV28 and TRBJ2-7, reads DVKVTQSSRYLVKRTGEKVFLECVQDMDHENMFWYRQDPGLGLRLIYFSYDVKMKEKGDIPEGYSVSREKKERFSLILESASTNQTSMYLCATVNSDEQYFGPGTRLTVT.

The chain recombines TRBV9 with TRBJ1-4; D gene unclear. Germline assignment: CDR1 SGDLS and CDR2 YYNGEE. The CDR3 has 15 residues. V was trimmed by 4 bases and J by 1 base, leaving 11 bases between them. DNA of the CDR3: TGTGCCAGCAGCCCCGATTGGGGAACTAATGAAAAACTGTTTTTT. Amino acids: CASSPDWGTNEKLFF.